This T cell receptor beta chain was retrieved from a study of blood T cells in healthy people across ages. About this clonotype: The final CDR3 position lacks the conserved phenylalanine or tryptophan, pointing to a likely read error.

Looked up from germline, CDR1 is SGHTA and CDR2 is FQGTGA. The CDR3 length is 17 residues. After removal of 1 base from V and 5 bases from J, the junction contained 5 bases not matched to a gene. PCR was performed a second time for roughly 7 to 12 cycles using a sample-barcoded 5' primer and a J-beta primer mix. Each cDNA molecule was tagged by a template-switch adaptor that had 12 random nucleotides. Sequencing yielded, for each sample, at least 2.5 million paired-end reads carrying CDR3. One entry per CDR3 protein, called by TCRdb with MiXCR from the 5' RACE reads. The table has 650,000 to 800,000 distinct CDR3 sequences, more than 40% seen once; the top ten hold about a fifth.

The V call is TRBV7-3, the J call TRBJ2-1; 13 bases agree with TRBD2. Sequences were obtained from blood. The clonotype comes from a man in his 60s in good health. Written as DNA, the CDR3 is TGTGCCAGCAGCTTAAGGGTGACTAGCGGGGGGAACAATGAGCAGTTCGTC. Translating gives CASSLRVTSGGNNEQFV.